One T cell receptor (beta chain) is described in this entry. Its cognate antigen is unknown. The source of the sample is a study of cytomegalovirus exposure and HLA in healthy donors. Overall study context: Inside one of the first data releases sat around 80 million unique TCRs taken from HLA-typed donors.

Germline V gene data show CDR1 as SQVTM and CDR2 as ANQGSEA. V was trimmed by 5 bases and J by 2 bases, leaving 6 bases between them. The CDR3 is 11 residues long. Both 60 Vbeta primers and 13 Jbeta primers went into the PCR. The repertoire was sequenced with immunoSEQ multiplex PCR; TCRdb's copy has only in-frame clones and lacks some. The sample lists over 30,000 clones, about 70% occurring once. Study-wide results and limits: What a later analysis showed was that several of the most significant clusters appeared linked to common viral pathogens.

Sequencing used PBMCs. The sequence was collected from a man between 35 and 55 years old in good health and CMV-seropositive. This sequence joins TRBV29-1 and TRBJ2-5, with a tentative D call TRBD1 (5 bases). This CDR3 is CSVRQQETQYF. CDR3 bases: TGCAGCGTTCGACAGCAAGAGACCCAGTACTTC.